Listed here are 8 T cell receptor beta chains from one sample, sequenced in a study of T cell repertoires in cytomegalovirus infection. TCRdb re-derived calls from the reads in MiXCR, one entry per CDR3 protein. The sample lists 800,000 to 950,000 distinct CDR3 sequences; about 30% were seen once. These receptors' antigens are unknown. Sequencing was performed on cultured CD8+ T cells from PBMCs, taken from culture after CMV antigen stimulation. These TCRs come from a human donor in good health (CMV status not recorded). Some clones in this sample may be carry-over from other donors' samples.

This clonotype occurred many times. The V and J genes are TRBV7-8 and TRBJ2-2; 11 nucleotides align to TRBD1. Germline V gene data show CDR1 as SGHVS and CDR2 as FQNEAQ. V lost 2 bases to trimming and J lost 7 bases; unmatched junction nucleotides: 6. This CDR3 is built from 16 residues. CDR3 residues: CASSLPGQGARGELFF. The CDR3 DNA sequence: TGTGCCAGCAGCTTACCCGGACAGGGGGCGCGCGGGGAGCTGTTTTTT.

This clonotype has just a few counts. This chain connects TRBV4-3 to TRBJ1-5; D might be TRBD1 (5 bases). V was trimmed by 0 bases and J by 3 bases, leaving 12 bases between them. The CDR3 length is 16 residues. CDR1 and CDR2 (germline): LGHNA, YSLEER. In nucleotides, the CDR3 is TGCGCCAGCAGCCAAGACGGGACGGACACCAATCAGCCCCAGCATTTT. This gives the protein CASSQDGTDTNQPQHF.

DNA for the CDR3: TGCGCCAGCAGTTCTTCTTCGGATTCTGGGGCCTACGAGCAGTACTTC. Amino acid sequence: CASSSSSDSGAYEQYF. The rearrangement links TRBV5-1 to TRBJ2-7; D not certain. Per the germline V gene, CDR1 is SGHRS and CDR2 is YFSETQ. The CDR3 has 16 amino acids. Trimming stripped 5 bases from V and 2 bases from J, with 20 bases between.

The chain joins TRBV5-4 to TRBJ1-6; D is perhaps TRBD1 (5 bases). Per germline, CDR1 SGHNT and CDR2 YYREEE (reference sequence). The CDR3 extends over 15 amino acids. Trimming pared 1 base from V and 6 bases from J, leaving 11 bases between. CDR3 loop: CASSLRTRTNSPLHF. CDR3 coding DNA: TGTGCCAGCAGCTTGAGGACAAGAACTAATTCACCCCTCCACTTT.

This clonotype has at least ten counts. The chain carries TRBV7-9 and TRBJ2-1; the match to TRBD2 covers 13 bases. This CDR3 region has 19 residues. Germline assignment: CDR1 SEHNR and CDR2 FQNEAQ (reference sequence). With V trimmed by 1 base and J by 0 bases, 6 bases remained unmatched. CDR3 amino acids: CASSLDGTSGKSSYNEQFF. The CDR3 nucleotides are TGTGCCAGCAGCTTAGATGGGACTAGCGGGAAGAGCTCCTACAATGAGCAGTTCTTC.

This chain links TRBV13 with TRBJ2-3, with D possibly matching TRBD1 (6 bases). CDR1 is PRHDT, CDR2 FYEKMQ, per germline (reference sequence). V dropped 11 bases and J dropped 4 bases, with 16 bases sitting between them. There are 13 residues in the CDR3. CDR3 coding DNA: TGTGCCTGCACTCCAAAGGGGGCAGATACGCAGTATTTT. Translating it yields CACTPKGADTQYF.

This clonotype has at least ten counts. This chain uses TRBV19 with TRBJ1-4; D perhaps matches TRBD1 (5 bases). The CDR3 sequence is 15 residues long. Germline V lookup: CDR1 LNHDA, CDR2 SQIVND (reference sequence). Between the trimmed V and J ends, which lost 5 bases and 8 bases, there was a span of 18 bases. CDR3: CASSPHRSLKEKLFF. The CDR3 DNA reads TGTGCCAGTAGTCCGCACAGGAGCTTGAAGGAAAAACTGTTTTTT.

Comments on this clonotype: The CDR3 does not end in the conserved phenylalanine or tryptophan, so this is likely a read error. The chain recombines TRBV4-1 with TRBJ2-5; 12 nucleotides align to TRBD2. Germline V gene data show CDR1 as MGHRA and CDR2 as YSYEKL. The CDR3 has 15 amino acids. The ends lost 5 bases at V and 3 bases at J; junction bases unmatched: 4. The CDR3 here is CASSDRLAGEETQYS. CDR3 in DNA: TGCGCCAGCAGCGACCGACTAGCGGGGGAAGAGACCCAGTACTCC.